This entry lists 11 T cell receptor beta chains sequenced from one sample in a study of control samples from healthy donors and cancer patients (dated by TCRdb to about 2020). The method was the immunoSEQ multiplex PCR assay. TCRdb obtained this table from immuneACCESS and retained in-frame rearrangements with V and J assigned. These tables miss some clones; where compared with another copy, unresolved V genes account for less than half of the shortfall, and the remainder is unexplained. This sample is represented by around 180,000 clones; around 94% of them were singletons. Jointly, the top ten make up about 1.5% of the sample. The specimen was blood. The receptors originated from a woman younger than 35 in good health.

The gene calls are TRBV5-6 and TRBJ2-5; the D is unclear. The CDR3 spans 13 residues. V lost 0 bases and J lost 5, with 8 bases in between. Germline loops: CDR1 SGHDT, CDR2 YYEEEE. CDR3 sequence: CASSLANRETQYF. As DNA, the CDR3 is TGTGCCAGCAGCTTGGCCAATAGGGAGACCCAGTACTTC.

Written as DNA, the CDR3 is TGCGCCAGCAGCTTGTGGGGGGGCACAGGGAAGCCCCAGCATTTT. Its translation is CASSLWGGTGKPQHF. The V gene is TRBV5-1, the J gene TRBJ1-5; maybe TRBD1 (6 bases). The CDR3 has 15 amino acids. Looked up from germline, CDR1 is SGHRS and CDR2 is YFSETQ. V gave up 1 base and J gave up 8 bases, with 16 bases separating them.

This sequence joins TRBV19 and TRBJ1-1; 8 bases match TRBD1. The CDR3 runs 14 residues. V lost 7 bases, J lost 2 bases, and 6 bases stayed unmatched. CDR1 and CDR2 (germline): LNHDA, SQIVND (reference sequence). CDR3 sequence reads: CASNRDRSNTEAFF. In DNA form, the CDR3 reads TGTGCCAGTAACCGGGACAGGTCCAACACTGAAGCTTTCTTT.

This chain connects TRBV28 to TRBJ1-5, with 9 bases lining up with TRBD1. The germline V gene encodes CDR1 MDHEN and CDR2 SYDVKM. Germline trimming cut 6 bases from V and 4 bases from J; bases unmatched to any gene: 7. This CDR3 has 15 residues. In DNA form, the CDR3 reads TGTGCCAGCAGCCCAGGACAGGGGTGGAATCAGCCCCAGCATTTT. This codes for CASSPGQGWNQPQHF.

The chain joins TRBV6-5 to TRBJ1-4; D is undetermined. Germline V lookup: CDR1 MNHEY, CDR2 SVGAGI. The CDR3 is made up of 15 amino acids. The V and J ends lost 6 bases and 8 bases respectively, with 19 bases between them. The CDR3 DNA reads TGTGCCAGCAGCCAAAGTACGGTACAGCGAGAAAAACTGTTTTTT. The encoded protein is CASSQSTVQREKLFF.

The gene calls are TRBV18 and TRBJ2-1; 9 bases match TRBD1. The CDR3 extends over 17 amino acids. With 3 bases clipped from V and 5 bases from J, the junction kept 11 bases outside the gene matches. Germline CDR1 reads KGHSH; CDR2 reads LQKENI. CDR3 DNA: TGTGCCAGCTCACCTTCGATCCTAACAGGGGGCCACAATGAGCAGTTCTTC. It specifies CASSPSILTGGHNEQFF.

This clone was seen once. The chain carries TRBV28 and TRBJ1-1; no firm D call. V lost 6 bases to trimming and J lost 0 bases, with 8 bases between them. Germline CDR1 reads MDHEN; CDR2 reads SYDVKM. This CDR3 is 13 amino acids long. CDR3 coding DNA: TGTGCCAGCAGCACTGGGGTGAACACTGAAGCTTTCTTT. Translating gives CASSTGVNTEAFF.

The rearrangement joins TRBV11-3 to TRBJ2-3; 8 positions agree with TRBD1. Trimming cost V 0 bases and J 3 bases; bases outside gene matches: 2. This CDR3 is 15 amino acids long. Per the germline V gene, CDR1 is SGHNT and CDR2 is YENEEA. In nucleotides, the CDR3 is TGTGCCAGCAGCTTAGATCAGGGGGCGACAGATACGCAGTATTTT. This translates into CASSLDQGATDTQYF. Full variable domain (remainder filled in from reference TRBV11-3 and TRBJ2-3): EAGVVQSPRYKIIEKKQPVAFWCNPISGHNTLYWYLQNLGQGPELLIRYENEEAVDDSQLPKDRFSAERLKGVDSTLKIQPAELGDSAVYLCASSLDQGATDTQYFGPGTRLTVL.

This clone was picked up one time. The chain carries TRBV27 and TRBJ1-2, with D possibly matching TRBD1 (6 bases). The CDR3 covers 15 residues. Germline V gene lookup returns CDR1 MNHEY and CDR2 SMNVEV (reference sequence). Trimming stripped 6 bases from V and 2 bases from J, with 16 bases between. CDR3 coding DNA: TGTGCCAGCAGGCGCAGTGGGGGCCTAAACTATGGCTACACCTTC. Protein product: CASRRSGGLNYGYTF.

The rearrangement joins TRBV27 to TRBJ2-3, with D hard to call. CDR1 and CDR2 (germline): MNHEY, SMNVEV (reference sequence). The V and J ends lost 7 bases and 0 bases respectively, with 11 bases between them. CDR3 size: 14 residues. The CDR3 loop reads CASNDPFSTDTQYF. Written as DNA, the CDR3 is TGTGCCAGCAATGACCCTTTTAGCACAGATACGCAGTATTTT.

The chain links TRBV24-1 to TRBJ2-5; D is undetermined. CDR1 is KGHDR and CDR2 is SFDVKD in the germline V gene. Trimming left V 3 bases short and J 2 bases short, with 6 bases between. The CDR3 totals 13 residues. The CDR3 DNA is TGTGCCACCAGTGATGGAAGTCAAGAGACCCAGTACTTC. Residues: CATSDGSQETQYF.